What follows are 21 T cell receptor beta chains derived from one specimen sequenced in a study of blood T cell repertoires in COVID-19. Assay used: immunoSEQ multiplex PCR; TCRdb lists only in-frame clones, some missing. Among about 480,000 clones listed, approximately 88% were seen once. The specimen sequenced was PBMCs or T cells enriched from blood (not recorded which). Receptors originate from a woman aged 40 to 50 who had recovered from COVID-19.

The V gene is TRBV19, the J gene TRBJ1-4; unclear D gene. Germline CDR1 and CDR2: LNHDA and SQIVND (reference sequence). The ends were cut back, 10 bases at V and 4 bases at J, with 16 bases in the middle. The CDR3 covers 14 residues. The CDR3 sequence is CATRPGSLNEKLFF. CDR3 nucleotides: TGTGCCACCCGACCGGGATCCCTTAATGAAAAACTGTTTTTT. The full variable domain, rest sourced from reference TRBV19 and TRBJ1-4, is DGGITQSPKYLFRKEGQNVTLSCEQNLNHDAMYWYRQDPGQGLRLIYYSQIVNDFQKGDIAEGYSVSREKKESFPLTVTSAQKNPTAFYLCATRPGSLNEKLFFGSGTQLSVL.

The chain employs TRBV19 and TRBJ2-3; 10 bases align to TRBD2. This CDR3 has 13 amino acids. J was trimmed by 5 bases and V by 4 bases; bases with no gene match: 0. Germline CDR1 is LNHDA and CDR2 is SQIVND (reference sequence). CDR3 in DNA: TGTGCCAGTAGTAAGCGGGAGGGAGATACGCAGTATTTT. Translating gives CASSKREGDTQYF. The whole variable domain, remainder taken from reference TRBV19 and TRBJ2-3, is DGGITQSPKYLFRKEGQNVTLSCEQNLNHDAMYWYRQDPGQGLRLIYYSQIVNDFQKGDIAEGYSVSREKKESFPLTVTSAQKNPTAFYLCASSKREGDTQYFGPGTRLTVL.

A single count supports this clone. The V call is TRBV4-3, the J call TRBJ1-1; TRBD1 might be the D (6 bases). The CDR3 covers 16 residues. Germline V gives CDR1 LGHNA, CDR2 YSLEER. Trimming took off 2 bases at V and 0 bases at J, with 13 bases between the two ends. The CDR3 sequence is CASSQSPQGMNTEAFF. CDR3 nucleotides: TGCGCCAGCAGCCAATCACCCCAGGGGATGAACACTGAAGCTTTCTTT.

V usage is TRBV18 and J usage is TRBJ2-5, with D hard to call. The CDR3 has 13 residues. V was cut by 3 bases and J by 5 bases, with 10 bases left in between. The germline CDR1 and CDR2 sequences are KGHSH and LQKENI. The CDR3 DNA is TGTGCCAGCTCACCGCCTAGTTCGGAGACCCAGTACTTC. Protein sequence: CASSPPSSETQYF.

The gene calls are TRBV11-2 and TRBJ1-1; the D is unclear. Germline V gene data show CDR1 as SGHAT and CDR2 as FQNNGV. The V and J ends lost 1 base and 0 bases respectively, with 9 bases between them. CDR3 length equals 15 residues. CDR3 sequence: CASSLARPVNTEAFF. CDR3 sequence (DNA): TGTGCCAGCAGCTTAGCCAGGCCGGTGAACACTGAAGCTTTCTTT. The full variable domain, completed using reference TRBV11-2 and TRBJ1-1, is EAGVAQSPRYKIIEKRQSVAFWCNPISGHATLYWYQQILGQGPKLLIQFQNNGVVDDSQLPKDRFSAERLKGVDSTLKIQPAKLEDSAVYLCASSLARPVNTEAFFGQGTRLTVV.

This sequence joins TRBV18 and TRBJ2-1; TRBD1 matches at 7 bases. This CDR3 has 15 residues. Trimming removed 4 bases from V and 7 bases from J; junction bases left unmatched: 10. Germline CDR1 and CDR2: KGHSH and LQKENI. CDR3 protein: CASSLPTGFKNEQFF. In DNA, the CDR3 is TGTGCCAGCTCACTTCCGACAGGGTTTAAGAATGAGCAGTTCTTC.

The chain is built from TRBV19 and TRBJ1-1; TRBD1 is a possible D gene (5 bases). CDR3 length: 13 residues. Germline lookup yields CDR1 LNHDA and CDR2 SQIVND (reference sequence). Trimming stripped 5 bases from V and 5 bases from J, with 12 bases between. CDR3 nucleotide sequence: TGTGCCAGTAGTCGCACCCGGGGGACTGAAGCTTTCTTT. This sequence encodes CASSRTRGTEAFF.

In its sample, this clone was seen once. The rearrangement links TRBV5-6 to TRBJ2-7, with D unresolved. V gave up 1 base and J gave up 4 bases, with 9 bases separating them. Germline V gene sequence: CDR1 SGHDT, CDR2 YYEEEE. CDR3 length equals 13 residues. The CDR3 DNA reads TGTGCCAGCAGCTTGTTACAATCGTACGAGCAGTACTTC. It is translated as CASSLLQSYEQYF. Full variable domain (remainder filled in from reference TRBV5-6 and TRBJ2-7): DAGVTQSPTHLIKTRGQQVTLRCSPKSGHDTVSWYQQALGQGPQFIFQYYEEEERQRGNFPDRFSGHQFPNYSSELNVNALLLGDSALYLCASSLLQSYEQYFGPGTRLTVT.

The J gene is TRBJ1-6, the V gene TRBV21-1. TRBV21-1 is termed a pseudogene. This CDR3 region has 20 residues. The CDR3 is CASVQTNRRGETRFNSPLHF. The CDR3 nucleotides are TGTGCCAGCGTACAAACAAACCGCCGAGGAGAGACCCGGTTTAATTCACCCCTCCACTTT.

The chain recombines TRBV9 with TRBJ2-4, with D possibly matching TRBD2 (5 bases). Germline V gene lookup returns CDR1 SGDLS and CDR2 YYNGEE. The CDR3 consists of 13 residues. The V end lost 0 bases, the J end lost 8 bases, and 9 bases lay between the germline ends. In nucleotides, the CDR3 is TGTGCCAGCAGCGTAGGTGCGAGGGACATTCAGTACTTC. Translation: CASSVGARDIQYF.

The rearrangement joins TRBV7-2 to TRBJ2-2, with 9 bases fitting TRBD1. This CDR3 is built from 14 residues. Germline V gene lookup returns CDR1 SGHTA and CDR2 FQGNSA. After removal of 4 bases from V and 7 bases from J, the junction contained 4 bases not matched to a gene. CDR3 DNA sequence: TGTGCCAGCAGCTCCTCGACAGGGGGCGGGGAGCTGTTTTTT. It encodes CASSSSTGGGELFF.

The rearrangement links TRBV15 to TRBJ1-1, with D unclear. Between the trimmed V and J ends, which lost 1 base and 3 bases, there was a span of 9 bases. Germline V gives CDR1 LNHNV, CDR2 YYDKDF (reference sequence). This CDR3 comprises 14 residues. In nucleotides, the CDR3 is TGTGCCACCAGCAGAGTAGGCGGGGACACTGAAGCTTTCTTT. Protein sequence: CATSRVGGDTEAFF.

This clone is a singleton in its sample. This sequence joins TRBV7-2 and TRBJ2-1; 8 nucleotides align to TRBD1. This CDR3 comprises 15 residues. With V trimmed by 3 bases and J by 4 bases, 5 bases remained unmatched. The germline V gene encodes CDR1 SGHTA and CDR2 FQGNSA. The CDR3 loop is CASSFGQGPYNEQFF. Here the CDR3 DNA reads TGTGCCAGCAGCTTCGGACAGGGCCCATACAATGAGCAGTTCTTC.

This sequence joins TRBV19 and TRBJ1-1; D is possibly TRBD1 (5 bases). The germline CDR1 and CDR2 sequences are LNHDA and SQIVND (reference sequence). V shed 3 bases and J shed 12 bases, with 20 bases lying between them. The CDR3 loop spans 14 amino acids. CDR3 bases: TGTGCCAGTAGTATCACCCGACAGAACCTGGGGTCTTTCTTT. Protein sequence: CASSITRQNLGSFF.

The rearrangement links TRBV5-1 to TRBJ2-5; 11 nucleotides agree with TRBD2. The CDR3 sequence is 16 residues long. V lost 0 bases to trimming and J lost 2 bases; unmatched junction nucleotides: 3. From germline, CDR1 is SGHRS and CDR2 YFSETQ. CDR3 protein: CASSLGTSGHQETQYF. As DNA, the CDR3 is TGCGCCAGCAGCTTGGGGACTAGCGGGCATCAAGAGACCCAGTACTTC.

The V call is TRBV27, the J call TRBJ2-1, with TRBD1 matching over 7 bases. Germline loops: CDR1 MNHEY, CDR2 SMNVEV (reference sequence). Unmatched junction bases numbered 6, after V lost 3 bases and J lost 4 bases. The CDR3 is 15 residues long. The CDR3 is CASSFQGQSYNEQFF. CDR3 bases: TGTGCCAGCAGTTTTCAGGGACAGAGTTACAATGAGCAGTTCTTC.

In this sample, this clone turned up once. This CDR3 reads CASSYSTGTGNQPQHF. The CDR3 DNA reads TGTGCCAGCAGCTACAGCACCGGGACAGGGAATCAGCCCCAGCATTTT. The V and J genes are TRBV7-9 and TRBJ1-5; 9 positions agree with TRBD1. The CDR3 has 16 residues. V shed 4 bases, J shed 4 bases, and the junction held 8 bases outside the gene matches. Germline CDR1 and CDR2: SEHNR and FQNEAQ (reference sequence).

The table lists this clone with a count of one. One end of the junction is discordant with germline, which a read error may explain. This chain links TRBV7-7 with TRBJ2-5, with TRBD1 matching 7 bases. The CDR3 sequence is 18 residues long. Germline CDR1 is SSHAT and CDR2 is FNYEAQ (reference sequence). CDR3 amino acids: CASSLRRNGDRRSETQYF. For the CDR3, the DNA is TGTGCTAGCAGCTTAAGGAGAAATGGGGACAGACGTTCGGAGACCCAGTACTTC.

The chain's CDR3 is CASSPQGADTEAFF. DNA of the CDR3: TGTGCCAGCAGCCCGCAGGGGGCCGACACTGAAGCTTTCTTT. The chain couples TRBV3-1 (or the pseudogene TRBV3-2) to TRBJ1-1; 8 bases agree with TRBD1. Germline lookup yields CDR1 LGHDT and CDR2 YNNKEL (reference sequence). With 4 bases clipped from V and 3 bases from J, the junction kept 4 bases outside the gene matches. This CDR3 comprises 14 residues.

This clone was seen a handful of times. The rearrangement uses TRBV19 and TRBJ1-2; 7 positions agree with TRBD1. There are 12 residues in the CDR3. The trim removed 4 bases at V and 4 bases at J, leaving 0 bases unmatched. In germline, CDR1 is LNHDA, CDR2 SQIVND (reference sequence). The CDR3 nucleotides are TGTGCCAGTAGTAACAGGGGCTATGGCTACACCTTC. It encodes CASSNRGYGYTF.

This chain links TRBV5-1 with TRBJ2-2, with 10 bases fitting TRBD1. This CDR3 has 16 residues. V gave up 3 bases and J gave up 5 bases; unmatched junction bases: 7. Germline V gene sequence: CDR1 SGHRS, CDR2 YFSETQ. The CDR3 region is CASSSMTGGATGELFF. The CDR3, as DNA: TGCGCCAGCAGCTCGATGACAGGGGGCGCAACCGGGGAGCTGTTTTTT.